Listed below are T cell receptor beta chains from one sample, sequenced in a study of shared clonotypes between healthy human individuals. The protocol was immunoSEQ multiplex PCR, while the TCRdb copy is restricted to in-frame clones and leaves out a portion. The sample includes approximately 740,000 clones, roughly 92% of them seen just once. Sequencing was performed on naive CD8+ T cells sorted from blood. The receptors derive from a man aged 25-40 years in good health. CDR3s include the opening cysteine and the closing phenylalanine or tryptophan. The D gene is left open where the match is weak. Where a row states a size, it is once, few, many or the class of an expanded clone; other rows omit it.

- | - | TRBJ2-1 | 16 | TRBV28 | TGTGCCAGCACCCTGGACCCCTCCCTCTCCTACAATGAGCAGTTCTTC | CASTLDPSLSYNEQFF
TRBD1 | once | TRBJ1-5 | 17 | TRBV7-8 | TGTGCCAGCAGCTTCAGGACAGGAGCTTATAGCAATCAGCCCCAGCATTTT | CASSFRTGAYSNQPQHF
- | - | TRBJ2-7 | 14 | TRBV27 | TGTGCCAGCAGAACCTCGCGGAAAAACTACGAGCAGTACTTC | CASRTSRKNYEQYF
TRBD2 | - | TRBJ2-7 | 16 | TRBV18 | TGTGCCAGCTCACCCGGATTAGCGGGAGAGGATTACGAGCAGTACTTC | CASSPGLAGEDYEQYF
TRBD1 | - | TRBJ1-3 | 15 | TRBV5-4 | TGTGCCAGCAGCGGGGACAGGGCCACAGGAAACACCATATATTTT | CASSGDRATGNTIYF
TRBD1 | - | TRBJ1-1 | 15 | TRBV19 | TGTGCCAGTAGCCCAGTCGGGACAGGGGGCACTGAAGCTTTCTTT | CASSPVGTGGTEAFF
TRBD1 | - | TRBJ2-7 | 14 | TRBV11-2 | TGTGCCAGCAGATCTGAATGGACAGGGAACGAGCAGTACTTC | CASRSEWTGNEQYF
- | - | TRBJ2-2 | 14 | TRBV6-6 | TGTGCCAGCAGTTACGCCCGGGGCACCGGGGAGCTGTTTTTT | CASSYARGTGELFF
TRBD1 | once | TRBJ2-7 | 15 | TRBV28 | TGTGCCAGCAGCCCCATGGGGACAGGGGCCTACGAGCAGTACTTC | CASSPMGTGAYEQYF
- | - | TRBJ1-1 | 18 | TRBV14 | TGTGCCAGCAGCCAAGGACTAAGTGGTGGGGACACAAACACTGAAGCTTTCTTT | CASSQGLSGGDTNTEAFF
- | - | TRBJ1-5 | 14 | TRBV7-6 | TGTGCCAGCAGCTTAGAATCCAGCAATCAGCCCCAGCATTTT | CASSLESSNQPQHF
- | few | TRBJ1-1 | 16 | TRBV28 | TGTGCCAGCAGCCGAATATTTACAGGGTCGAACACTGAAGCTTTCTTT | CASSRIFTGSNTEAFF
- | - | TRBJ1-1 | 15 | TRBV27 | TGTGCCAGCAGTTCCACGTGGGGGCTGAACACTGAAGCTTTCTTT | CASSSTWGLNTEAFF
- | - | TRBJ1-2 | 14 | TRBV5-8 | TGTGCCAGCAGCCCTAGGACAAATAGATTTGGCTACACCTTC | CASSPRTNRFGYTF
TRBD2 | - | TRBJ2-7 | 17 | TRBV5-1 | TGCGCCAGCAGCAAACGGACTAGCGGGAGGGCGGTTTACGAGCAGTACTTC | CASSKRTSGRAVYEQYF
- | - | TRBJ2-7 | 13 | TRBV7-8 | TGTGCCAGCAGCTTAGAGGTGGTGGACGAGCAGTACTTC | CASSLEVVDEQYF
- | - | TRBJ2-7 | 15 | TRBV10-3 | TGTGCCATCAGTGTCAGAGGTGGAGGGCTCGACGAGCAGTACTTC | CAISVRGGGLDEQYF
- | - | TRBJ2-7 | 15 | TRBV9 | TGTGCCAGCAGCGTAGGAGGGCTCGGGGCTTACGAGCAGTACTTC | CASSVGGLGAYEQYF
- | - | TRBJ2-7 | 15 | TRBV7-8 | TGTGCCAGCAGCTTTCAAGCGAGGGCGTATGACGAGCAGTACTTC | CASSFQARAYDEQYF
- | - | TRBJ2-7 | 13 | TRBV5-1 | TGCGCCAGCAGCTTGCTCAGTGGGTACGAGCAGTACTTC | CASSLLSGYEQYF
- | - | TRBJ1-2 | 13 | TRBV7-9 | TGTGCCAGCAGCTTAGCGCTACGATATGGCTACACCTTC | CASSLALRYGYTF
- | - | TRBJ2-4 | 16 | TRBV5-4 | TGTGCCAGCAGCTTGGGACATTTTTCAGCCAAAAACATTCAGTACTTC | CASSLGHFSAKNIQYF
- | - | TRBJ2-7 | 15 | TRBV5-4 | TGTGCCAGCAGTGACCGGGACGGGTGGTTCTACGAGCAGTACTTC | CASSDRDGWFYEQYF
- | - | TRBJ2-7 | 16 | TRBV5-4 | TGTGCCAGCAGCTATAAGGGGCTAGCGAGGTCCTACGAGCAGTACTTC | CASSYKGLARSYEQYF
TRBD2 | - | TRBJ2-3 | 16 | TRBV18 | TGTGCCAGCTCACCCTCCGGGACTAGCGGGAGTCTTACGCAGTATTTT | CASSPSGTSGSLTQYF
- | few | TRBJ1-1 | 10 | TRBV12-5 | TGTGCTAGTGGTTCCCCACTAGCTTTCTTT | CASGSPLAFF
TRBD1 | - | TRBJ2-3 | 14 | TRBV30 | TGTGCCTGGAGTGGGACAGGGGCCCTGGATACGCAGTATTTT | CAWSGTGALDTQYF
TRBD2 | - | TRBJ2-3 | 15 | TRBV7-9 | TGTGCCAGCAGGTGGAAAGCGGGAGTTGCAGATACGCAGTATTTT | CASRWKAGVADTQYF
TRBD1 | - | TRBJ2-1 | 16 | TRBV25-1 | TGTGCCAGCAGTGAAGGGTGGGGACAGGGTTGGAATGAGCAGTTCTTC | CASSEGWGQGWNEQFF
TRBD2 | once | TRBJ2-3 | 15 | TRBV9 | TGTGCCAGCACTCAAGCGGGAGCCGTATATGATACGCAGTATTTT | CASTQAGAVYDTQYF
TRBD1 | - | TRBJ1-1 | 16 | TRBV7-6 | TGTGCCAGCAGCTCACAGGGGGTCGGAGCGAACACTGAAGCTTTCTTT | CASSSQGVGANTEAFF
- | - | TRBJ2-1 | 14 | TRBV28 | TGTGCCAGCCAGGACTTAAGCTCCTACAATGAGCAGTTCTTC | CASQDLSSYNEQFF
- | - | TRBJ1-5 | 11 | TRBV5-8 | TGTGCCAGCAGCCCCAATCAGCCCCAGCATTTT | CASSPNQPQHF
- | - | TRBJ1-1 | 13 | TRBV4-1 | TGCGCCAGCAGCCGGGAGGTGAGCACTGAAGCTTTCTTT | CASSREVSTEAFF
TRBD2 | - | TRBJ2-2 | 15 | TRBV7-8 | TGTGCCAGCAGCCGACTAGCGAATTCCCCCGGGGAGCTGTTTTTT | CASSRLANSPGELFF
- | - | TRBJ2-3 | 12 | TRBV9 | TGTGCCAGCAGCGCGAGCACAGATACGCAGTATTTT | CASSASTDTQYF
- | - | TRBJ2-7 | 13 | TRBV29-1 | TGCAGCGTTGAAAAGGGTCGTGGGTACGAGCAGTACTTC | CSVEKGRGYEQYF
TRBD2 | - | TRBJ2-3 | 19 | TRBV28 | TGTGCCAGCAGGTCCATTCCCGGGACTAGCGGGAGGTGGTCAGATACGCAGTATTTT | CASRSIPGTSGRWSDTQYF
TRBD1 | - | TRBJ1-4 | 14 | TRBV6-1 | TGTGCCAGCAGATACAGGGGACGGTTGGAAAAACTGTTTTTT | CASRYRGRLEKLFF
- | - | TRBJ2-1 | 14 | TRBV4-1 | TGCGCCAGCAGCCAAGATTCGGCATACAATGAGCAGTTCTTC | CASSQDSAYNEQFF
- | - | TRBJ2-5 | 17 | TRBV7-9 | TGTGCCAGCAGCTTAATCGAAGACCACTGGGGCCAAGAGACCCAGTACTTC | CASSLIEDHWGQETQYF
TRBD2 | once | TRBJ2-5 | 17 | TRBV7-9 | TGTGCCAGCAGCTTCCGGACTAGCGGTACGGCTGGGGAGACCCAGTACTTC | CASSFRTSGTAGETQYF
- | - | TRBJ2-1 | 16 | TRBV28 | TGTGCCAGCAGTTCACAGGGGGGGAGGGCCTCCAATGAGCAGTTCTTC | CASSSQGGRASNEQFF
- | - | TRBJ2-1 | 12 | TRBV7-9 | TGTGCCAGCAGTTCAAGGTACAATGAGCAGTTCTTC | CASSSRYNEQFF
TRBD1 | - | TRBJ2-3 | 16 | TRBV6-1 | TGTGCCAGCAGTGCCGACAGGGGGAGACTCACAGATACGCAGTATTTT | CASSADRGRLTDTQYF
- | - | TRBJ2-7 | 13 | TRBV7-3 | TGTGCCAGCAGTCCATCCGACAGCTACGAGCAGTACTTC | CASSPSDSYEQYF
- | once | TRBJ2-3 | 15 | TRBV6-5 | TGTGCCAGCAGTTACGAGTTCCTGGCGTCAGATACGCAGTATTTT | CASSYEFLASDTQYF
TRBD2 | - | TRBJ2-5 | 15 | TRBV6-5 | TGTGCCAGCAGGACTAGCGGCTATATCGGAGAGACCCAGTACTTC | CASRTSGYIGETQYF
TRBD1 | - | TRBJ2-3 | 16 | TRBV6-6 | TGTGCCAGCAGTTTCCTCCGGGACAGGGGGACAGATACGCAGTATTTT | CASSFLRDRGTDTQYF
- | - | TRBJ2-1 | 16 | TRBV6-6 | TGTGCCAGCAGTTACGGTCTGTCTCCCCCCGTCAATGAGCAGTTCTTC | CASSYGLSPPVNEQFF
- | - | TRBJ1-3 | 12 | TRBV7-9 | TGTGCCAGCAGCTTATCAGCTAACACCATATATTTT | CASSLSANTIYF
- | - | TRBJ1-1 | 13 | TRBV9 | TGTGCCAGCAGCGTAGAGTTGTACACTGAAGCTTTCTTT | CASSVELYTEAFF
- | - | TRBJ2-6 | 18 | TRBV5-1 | TGCGCCAGCCGGATAGGTGAGAGATCTGTCTCTGGGGCCAACGTCCTGACTTTC | CASRIGERSVSGANVLTF